Listed below are T cell receptor beta chains from one sample, sequenced in a study of T cell responses to AZD1222 COVID-19 vaccine. Data came from immunoSEQ multiplex PCR; TCRdb stores just in-frame clones and leaves some out. The table has about 140,000 clones, over 85% seen once. The source material was peripheral blood, sampled on day 0 of MenACWY control vaccination. These receptors were obtained from an adult in good health. CDR3s include the opening cysteine and the closing phenylalanine or tryptophan. A D gene is named only where the DNA matches it firmly. Clone sizes are given selectively: once, few, many, or a class where the clone is expanded.

v_call: TRBV2; clone_size: .; j_call: TRBJ1-2; d_call: .; cdr3_aa: CASSEEDYYGYTF; cdr3_nt: TGTGCCAGCAGTGAGGAGGATTACTATGGCTACACCTTC
v_call: TRBV2; clone_size: .; j_call: TRBJ1-4; d_call: .; cdr3_aa: CASSERGGNEKLFF; cdr3_nt: TGTGCCAGCAGTGAGAGGGGAGGTAATGAAAAACTGTTTTTT
v_call: TRBV6-5; clone_size: .; j_call: TRBJ2-2; d_call: .; cdr3_aa: CASTGRTHTGELFF; cdr3_nt: TGTGCCAGCACTGGGAGGACTCACACCGGGGAGCTGTTTTTT
v_call: TRBV14; clone_size: .; j_call: TRBJ1-1; d_call: .; cdr3_aa: CASSQDWNTEAFF; cdr3_nt: TGTGCCAGCAGCCAAGATTGGAACACTGAAGCTTTCTTT
v_call: TRBV6-1; clone_size: .; j_call: TRBJ1-6; d_call: .; cdr3_aa: CASSENESPDNSPLHF; cdr3_nt: TGTGCCAGCAGTGAAAATGAGTCGCCAGATAATTCACCCCTCCACTTT
v_call: TRBV7-3; clone_size: .; j_call: TRBJ2-3; d_call: TRBD1; cdr3_aa: CASSQGTGRTDTQYF; cdr3_nt: TGTGCCAGCAGCCAAGGGACAGGCCGCACAGATACGCAGTATTTT
v_call: TRBV6-5; clone_size: .; j_call: TRBJ2-1; d_call: .; cdr3_aa: CASSYSIVSDNEQFF; cdr3_nt: TGTGCCAGCAGTTACTCGATAGTTTCAGACAATGAGCAGTTCTTC
v_call: TRBV7-3; clone_size: .; j_call: TRBJ2-2; d_call: TRBD2; cdr3_aa: CASSYQLAGNTGELFF; cdr3_nt: TGTGCCAGCAGCTACCAACTAGCGGGGAACACCGGGGAGCTGTTTTTT
v_call: TRBV2; clone_size: .; j_call: TRBJ2-2; d_call: TRBD1; cdr3_aa: CASSGQGETGELFF; cdr3_nt: TGTGCCAGCAGTGGACAGGGAGAAACCGGGGAGCTGTTTTTT
v_call: TRBV2; clone_size: .; j_call: TRBJ2-7; d_call: TRBD1; cdr3_aa: CASSDIGATGGSYEQYF; cdr3_nt: TGTGCCAGCAGCGATATAGGGGCCACAGGGGGATCCTACGAGCAGTACTTC
v_call: TRBV13; clone_size: once; j_call: TRBJ1-6; d_call: TRBD1; cdr3_aa: CASSFQTGGAGDSPLHF; cdr3_nt: TGTGCCAGCAGCTTCCAGACAGGGGGCGCTGGGGATTCACCCCTCCACTTT
v_call: TRBV9; clone_size: .; j_call: TRBJ2-3; d_call: TRBD2; cdr3_aa: CASSVKTSGTDTQYF; cdr3_nt: TGTGCCAGCAGCGTAAAGACTAGCGGCACAGATACGCAGTATTTT
v_call: TRBV6-2/TRBV6-3; clone_size: .; j_call: TRBJ1-1; d_call: .; cdr3_aa: CASSYLYRITEAFF; cdr3_nt: TGTGCCAGCAGTTACCTTTACAGGATAACTGAAGCTTTCTTT
v_call: TRBV2; clone_size: .; j_call: TRBJ1-5; d_call: .; cdr3_aa: CASSVSRQPQHF; cdr3_nt: TGTGCCAGCAGTGTCTCCCGTCAGCCCCAGCATTTT
v_call: TRBV19; clone_size: .; j_call: TRBJ2-7; d_call: TRBD2; cdr3_aa: CASSPIAGAAGEQYF; cdr3_nt: TGTGCCAGTAGTCCGATAGCGGGAGCGGCGGGCGAGCAGTACTTC
v_call: TRBV7-9; clone_size: .; j_call: TRBJ1-1; d_call: .; cdr3_aa: CASSLYGGSVDTEAFF; cdr3_nt: TGTGCCAGCAGCTTATACGGGGGGTCGGTCGACACTGAAGCTTTCTTT
v_call: TRBV7-7; clone_size: .; j_call: TRBJ2-1; d_call: .; cdr3_aa: CASSFSGVRIRGNEQFF; cdr3_nt: TGTGCCAGCAGCTTCAGTGGGGTCAGGATCCGGGGCAATGAGCAGTTCTTC
v_call: TRBV12-3/TRBV12-4; clone_size: .; j_call: TRBJ1-1; d_call: TRBD1; cdr3_aa: CASRPTGVGVAFF; cdr3_nt: TGTGCCAGCAGGCCTACAGGGGTGGGAGTTGCTTTCTTT
v_call: TRBV2; clone_size: .; j_call: TRBJ1-5; d_call: TRBD1; cdr3_aa: CASSGTGDQPQHF; cdr3_nt: TGTGCCAGCTCCGGGACAGGGGATCAGCCCCAGCATTTT